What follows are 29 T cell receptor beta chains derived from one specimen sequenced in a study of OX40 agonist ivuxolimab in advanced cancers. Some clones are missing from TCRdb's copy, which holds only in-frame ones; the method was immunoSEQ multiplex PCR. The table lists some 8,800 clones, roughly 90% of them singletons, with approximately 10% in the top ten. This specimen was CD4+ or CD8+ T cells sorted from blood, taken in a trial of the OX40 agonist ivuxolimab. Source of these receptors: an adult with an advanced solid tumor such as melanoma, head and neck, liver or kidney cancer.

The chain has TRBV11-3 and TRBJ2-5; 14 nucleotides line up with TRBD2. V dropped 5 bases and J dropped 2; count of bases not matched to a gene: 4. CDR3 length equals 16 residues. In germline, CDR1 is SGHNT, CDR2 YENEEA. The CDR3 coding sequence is TGTGCCAGCAGCCTTGGACTAGCGGGGGGTCAAGAGACCCAGTACTTC. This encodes CASSLGLAGGQETQYF.

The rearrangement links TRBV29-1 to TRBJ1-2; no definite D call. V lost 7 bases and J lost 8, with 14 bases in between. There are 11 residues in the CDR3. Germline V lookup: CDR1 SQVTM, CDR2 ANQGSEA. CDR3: CSAKLDGGYTF. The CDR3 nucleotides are TGCAGCGCTAAACTGGACGGCGGCTACACCTTC.

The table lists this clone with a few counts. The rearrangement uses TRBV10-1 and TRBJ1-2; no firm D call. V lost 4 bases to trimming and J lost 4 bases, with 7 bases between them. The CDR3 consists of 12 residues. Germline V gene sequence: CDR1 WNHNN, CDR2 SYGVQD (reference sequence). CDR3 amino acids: CASSAGSYGYTF. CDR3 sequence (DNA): TGCGCCAGCAGTGCGGGGTCCTATGGCTACACCTTC.

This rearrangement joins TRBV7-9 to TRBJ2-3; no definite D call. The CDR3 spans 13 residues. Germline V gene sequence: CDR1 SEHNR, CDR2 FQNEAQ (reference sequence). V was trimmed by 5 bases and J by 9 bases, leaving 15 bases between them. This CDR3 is CASSLPTSSTQYF. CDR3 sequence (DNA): TGTGCCAGCAGCCTACCGACGAGCAGCACGCAGTATTTT.

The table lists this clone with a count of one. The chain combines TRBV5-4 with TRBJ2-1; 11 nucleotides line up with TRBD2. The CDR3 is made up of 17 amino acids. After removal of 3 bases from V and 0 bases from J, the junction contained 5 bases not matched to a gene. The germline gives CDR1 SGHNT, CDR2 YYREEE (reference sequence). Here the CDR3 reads CASSSLGLAGSYNEQFF. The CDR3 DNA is TGTGCCAGCAGCTCGTTAGGACTAGCGGGCTCCTACAATGAGCAGTTCTTC.

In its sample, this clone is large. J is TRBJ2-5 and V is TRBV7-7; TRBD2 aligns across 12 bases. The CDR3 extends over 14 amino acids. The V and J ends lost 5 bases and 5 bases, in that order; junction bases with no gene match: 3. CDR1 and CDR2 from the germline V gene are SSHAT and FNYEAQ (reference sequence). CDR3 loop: CASSPGTSGETQYF. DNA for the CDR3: TGTGCCAGCAGCCCCGGGACTAGCGGGGAGACCCAGTACTTC.

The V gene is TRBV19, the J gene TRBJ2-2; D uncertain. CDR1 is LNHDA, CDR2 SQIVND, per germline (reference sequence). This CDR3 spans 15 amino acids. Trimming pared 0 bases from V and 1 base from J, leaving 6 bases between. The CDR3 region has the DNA TGTGCCAGTAGTATAGAGGCAGGGAACACCGGGGAGCTGTTTTTT. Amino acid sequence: CASSIEAGNTGELFF.

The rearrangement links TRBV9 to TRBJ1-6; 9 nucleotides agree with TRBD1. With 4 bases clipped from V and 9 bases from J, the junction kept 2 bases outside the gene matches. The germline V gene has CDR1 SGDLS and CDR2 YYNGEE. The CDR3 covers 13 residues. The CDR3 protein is CASSKTGGSPLHF. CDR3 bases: TGTGCCAGCAGCAAGACAGGGGGTTCACCCCTCCACTTT.

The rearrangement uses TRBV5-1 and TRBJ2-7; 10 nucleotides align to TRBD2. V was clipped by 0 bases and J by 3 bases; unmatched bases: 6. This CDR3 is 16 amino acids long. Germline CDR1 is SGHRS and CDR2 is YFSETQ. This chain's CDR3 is CASSLAGSSGGYEQYF. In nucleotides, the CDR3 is TGCGCCAGCAGCTTGGCCGGTTCTAGCGGGGGCTACGAGCAGTACTTC.

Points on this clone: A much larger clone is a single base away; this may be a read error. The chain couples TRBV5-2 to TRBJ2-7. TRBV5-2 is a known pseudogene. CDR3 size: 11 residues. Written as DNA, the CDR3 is TGTGCCAGCAGCTCGTACTACGAGCAGTACTTC. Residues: CASSSYYEQYF.

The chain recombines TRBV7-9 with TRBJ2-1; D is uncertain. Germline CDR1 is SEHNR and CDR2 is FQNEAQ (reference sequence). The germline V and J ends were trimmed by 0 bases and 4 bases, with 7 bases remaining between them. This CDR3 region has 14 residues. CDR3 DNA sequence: TGTGCCAGCAGCTTAGCGCTAACTTACAATGAGCAGTTCTTC. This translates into CASSLALTYNEQFF.

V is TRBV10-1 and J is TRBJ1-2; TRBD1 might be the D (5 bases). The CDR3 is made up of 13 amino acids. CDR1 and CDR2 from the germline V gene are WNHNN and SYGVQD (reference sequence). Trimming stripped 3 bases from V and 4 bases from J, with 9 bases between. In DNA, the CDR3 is TGCGCCAGCAGTGAAACAGGCAGCTATGGCTACACCTTC. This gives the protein CASSETGSYGYTF.

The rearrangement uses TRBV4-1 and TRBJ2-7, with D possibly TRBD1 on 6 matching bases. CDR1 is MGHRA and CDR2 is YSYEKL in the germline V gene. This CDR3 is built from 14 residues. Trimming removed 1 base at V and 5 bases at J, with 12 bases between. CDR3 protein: CASSQGPGVDEQYF. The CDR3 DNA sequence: TGCGCCAGCAGCCAAGGACCAGGGGTCGACGAGCAGTACTTC.

The CDR3 is CASSLRTGDYNEQFF. CDR3 nucleotides: TGTGCCAGCAGCTTACGGACAGGGGACTACAATGAGCAGTTCTTC. The chain employs TRBV9 and TRBJ2-1; 9 bases line up with TRBD1. Trimming took 4 bases from V and 3 from J; bases not matched to a gene: 5. Germline-derived CDR1 and CDR2 are SGDLS and YYNGEE. The length of the CDR3 is 15 residues.

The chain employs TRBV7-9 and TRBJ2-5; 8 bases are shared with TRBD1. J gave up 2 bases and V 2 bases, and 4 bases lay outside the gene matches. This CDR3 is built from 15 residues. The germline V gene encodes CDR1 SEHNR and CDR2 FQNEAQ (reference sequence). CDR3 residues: CASSLPRTGQETQYF. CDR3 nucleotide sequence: TGTGCCAGCAGCTTACCCCGGACAGGGCAAGAGACCCAGTACTTC.

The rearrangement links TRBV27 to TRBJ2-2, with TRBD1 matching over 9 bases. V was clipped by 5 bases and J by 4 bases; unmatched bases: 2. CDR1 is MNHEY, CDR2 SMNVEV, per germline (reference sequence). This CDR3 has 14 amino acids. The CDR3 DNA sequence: TGTGCCAGCAGTACAGGGGGCGTCACCGGGGAGCTGTTTTTT. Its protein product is CASSTGGVTGELFF.

The CDR3: CASSIQTGYQPQHF. CDR3 bases: TGTGCCAGTAGTATTCAGACAGGGTATCAGCCCCAGCATTTT. The chain is built from TRBV19 and TRBJ1-5, with TRBD1 identical over 7 bases. The CDR3 is 14 amino acids. Per the germline V gene, CDR1 is LNHDA and CDR2 is SQIVND (reference sequence). J was trimmed by 5 bases and V by 3 bases; bases with no gene match: 4.

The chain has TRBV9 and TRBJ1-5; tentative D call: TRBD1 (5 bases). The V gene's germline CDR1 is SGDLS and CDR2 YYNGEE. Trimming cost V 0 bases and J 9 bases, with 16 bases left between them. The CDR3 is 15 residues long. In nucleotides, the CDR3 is TGTGCCAGCAGCGTAGGCGAAGGGGCCGCGAGGCCCCAGCATTTT. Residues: CASSVGEGAARPQHF.

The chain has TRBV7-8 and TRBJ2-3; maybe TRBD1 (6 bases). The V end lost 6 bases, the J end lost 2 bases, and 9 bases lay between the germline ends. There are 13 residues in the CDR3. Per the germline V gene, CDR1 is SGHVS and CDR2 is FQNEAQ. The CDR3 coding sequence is TGTGCCAGCAGAGCAGGGGTCACAGATACGCAGTATTTT. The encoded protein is CASRAGVTDTQYF.

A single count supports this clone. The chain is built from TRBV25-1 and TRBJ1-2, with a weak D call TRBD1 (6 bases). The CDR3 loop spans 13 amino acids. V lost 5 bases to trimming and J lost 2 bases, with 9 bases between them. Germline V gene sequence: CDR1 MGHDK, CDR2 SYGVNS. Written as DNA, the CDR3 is TGTGCCAGCAGTTCCGGGGGCAACTATGGCTACACCTTC. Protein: CASSSGGNYGYTF.

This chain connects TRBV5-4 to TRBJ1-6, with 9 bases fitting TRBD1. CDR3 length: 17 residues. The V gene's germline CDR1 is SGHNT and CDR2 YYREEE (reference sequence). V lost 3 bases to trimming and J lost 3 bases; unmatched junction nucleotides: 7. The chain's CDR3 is CASSYGQGQVYNSPLHF. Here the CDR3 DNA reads TGTGCCAGCAGCTACGGACAGGGGCAAGTCTATAATTCACCCCTCCACTTT.

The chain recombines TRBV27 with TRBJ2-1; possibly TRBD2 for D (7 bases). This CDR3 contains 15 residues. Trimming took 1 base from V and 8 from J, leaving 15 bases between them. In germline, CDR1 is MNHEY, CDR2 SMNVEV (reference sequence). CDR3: CASSLLVGGRYEQFF. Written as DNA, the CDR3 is TGTGCCAGCAGTTTATTGGTGGGGGGGCGGTATGAGCAGTTCTTC.

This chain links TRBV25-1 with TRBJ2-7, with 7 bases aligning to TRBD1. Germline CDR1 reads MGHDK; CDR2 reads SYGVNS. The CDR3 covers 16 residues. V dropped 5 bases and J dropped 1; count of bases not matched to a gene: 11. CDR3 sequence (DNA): TGTGCCAGCAGTTTTTCTAGGACAGGCACATCCTACGAGCAGTACTTC. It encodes CASSFSRTGTSYEQYF.

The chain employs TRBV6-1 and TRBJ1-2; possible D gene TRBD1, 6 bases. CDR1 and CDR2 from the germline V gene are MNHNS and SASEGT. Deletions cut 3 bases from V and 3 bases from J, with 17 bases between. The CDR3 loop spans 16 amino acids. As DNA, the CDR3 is TGTGCCAGCAGTGAGTTTCTCGTGGGGGCAGACTATGGCTACACCTTC. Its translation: CASSEFLVGADYGYTF.

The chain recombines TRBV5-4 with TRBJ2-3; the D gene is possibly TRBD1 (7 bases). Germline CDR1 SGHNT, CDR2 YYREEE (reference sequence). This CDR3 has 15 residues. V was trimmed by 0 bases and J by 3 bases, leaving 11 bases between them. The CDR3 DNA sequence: TGTGCCAGCAGCTTGGTGGAGGGGGCGACAGATACGCAGTATTTT. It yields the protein CASSLVEGATDTQYF.

CDR3 DNA: TGTGCCAGCAGCTTAGTGGCCGGATTAACAGATACGCAGTATTTT. Its protein is CASSLVAGLTDTQYF. The chain recombines TRBV11-2 with TRBJ2-3; D is unclear. Trimming cost V 1 base and J 3 bases, with 11 bases left between them. The CDR3 spans 15 residues. CDR1 and CDR2 (germline): SGHAT, FQNNGV.

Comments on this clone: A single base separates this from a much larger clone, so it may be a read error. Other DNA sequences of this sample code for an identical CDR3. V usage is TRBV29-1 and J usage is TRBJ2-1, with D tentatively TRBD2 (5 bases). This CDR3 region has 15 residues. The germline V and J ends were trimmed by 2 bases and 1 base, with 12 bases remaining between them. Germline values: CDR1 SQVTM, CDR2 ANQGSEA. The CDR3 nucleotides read TGCAGCGTTGAAATCGAGAGAGGGTCCTACAATGAGCAGTTCTTC. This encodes CSVEIERGSYNEQFF.

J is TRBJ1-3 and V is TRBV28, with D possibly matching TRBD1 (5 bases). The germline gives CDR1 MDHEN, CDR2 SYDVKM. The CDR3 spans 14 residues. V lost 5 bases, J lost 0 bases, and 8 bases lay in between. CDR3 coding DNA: TGTGCCAGCAGTCAGGGCCTCTCTGGAAACACCATATATTTT. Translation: CASSQGLSGNTIYF.

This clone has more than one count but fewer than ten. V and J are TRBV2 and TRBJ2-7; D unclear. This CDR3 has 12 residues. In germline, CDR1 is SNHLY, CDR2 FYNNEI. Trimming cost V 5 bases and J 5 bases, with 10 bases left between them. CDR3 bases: TGTGCCAGCAGTTCCATGGTGGACGAGCAGTACTTC. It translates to CASSSMVDEQYF. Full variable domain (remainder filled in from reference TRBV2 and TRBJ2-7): EPEVTQTPSHQVTQMGQEVILRCVPISNHLYFYWYRQILGQKVEFLVSFYNNEISEKSEIFDDQFSVERPDGSNFTLKIRSTKLEDSAMYFCASSSMVDEQYFGPGTRLTVT.